This TCR beta chain was recorded in a study of blood T cell repertoires in COVID-19. Study background: Samples representing acute and convalescent COVID-19 were sourced from the United States, Italy and Spain.

Trimming shortened V by 1 base and J by 2 bases, and 10 bases separated the two germline ends. Germline assignment: CDR1 MDHEN and CDR2 SYDVKM. The CDR3 contains 15 residues. Measured with immunoSEQ multiplex PCR; TCRdb has only the in-frame clones, and not every one. The table shows under 400,000 clones, with almost 90% occurring only once. The clonotype was recovered from a woman in her thirties with COVID-19, enrolled during active disease. The source material was peripheral blood. The V call is TRBV28, the J call TRBJ2-3; unclear D gene. Written as DNA, the CDR3 is TGTGCCAGCAGTTTATTTGGCGGAGACACAGATACGCAGTATTTT. Translating gives CASSLFGGDTDTQYF.